This paragraph covers one T cell receptor (beta chain) sequence. The CDR3 totals 13 residues. Germline loops: CDR1 SGDLS, CDR2 YYNGEE. Trimming pared 0 bases from V and 9 bases from J, leaving 7 bases between. This specimen comes from a study of T-cell memory formation after mild COVID-19. TCRdb processed the 5' RACE reads anew with MiXCR; each CDR3 protein has one entry. The sample carries more than 200,000 distinct CDR3 sequences, less than 20% recorded once. The chain combines TRBV9 with TRBJ1-6; no reliable D call. The clonotype was recovered from a man between 18 and 29 years old who had mild COVID-19 (a few samples of this study predate the infection). Cell type and time point are not known. Sequencing used PBMCs or a T cell subset sorted from them (not recorded which). The CDR3 region is CASSVGTSSPLHF. The CDR3 DNA reads as TGTGCCAGCAGCGTAGGTACTAGTTCACCCCTCCACTTT. Filled out from reference TRBV9 and TRBJ1-6, the complete variable domain reads DSGVTQTPKHLITATGQRVTLRCSPRSGDLSVYWYQQSLDQGLQFLIQYYNGEERAKGNILERFSAQQFPDLHSELNLSSLELGDSALYFCASSVGTSSPLHFGNGTRLTVT.